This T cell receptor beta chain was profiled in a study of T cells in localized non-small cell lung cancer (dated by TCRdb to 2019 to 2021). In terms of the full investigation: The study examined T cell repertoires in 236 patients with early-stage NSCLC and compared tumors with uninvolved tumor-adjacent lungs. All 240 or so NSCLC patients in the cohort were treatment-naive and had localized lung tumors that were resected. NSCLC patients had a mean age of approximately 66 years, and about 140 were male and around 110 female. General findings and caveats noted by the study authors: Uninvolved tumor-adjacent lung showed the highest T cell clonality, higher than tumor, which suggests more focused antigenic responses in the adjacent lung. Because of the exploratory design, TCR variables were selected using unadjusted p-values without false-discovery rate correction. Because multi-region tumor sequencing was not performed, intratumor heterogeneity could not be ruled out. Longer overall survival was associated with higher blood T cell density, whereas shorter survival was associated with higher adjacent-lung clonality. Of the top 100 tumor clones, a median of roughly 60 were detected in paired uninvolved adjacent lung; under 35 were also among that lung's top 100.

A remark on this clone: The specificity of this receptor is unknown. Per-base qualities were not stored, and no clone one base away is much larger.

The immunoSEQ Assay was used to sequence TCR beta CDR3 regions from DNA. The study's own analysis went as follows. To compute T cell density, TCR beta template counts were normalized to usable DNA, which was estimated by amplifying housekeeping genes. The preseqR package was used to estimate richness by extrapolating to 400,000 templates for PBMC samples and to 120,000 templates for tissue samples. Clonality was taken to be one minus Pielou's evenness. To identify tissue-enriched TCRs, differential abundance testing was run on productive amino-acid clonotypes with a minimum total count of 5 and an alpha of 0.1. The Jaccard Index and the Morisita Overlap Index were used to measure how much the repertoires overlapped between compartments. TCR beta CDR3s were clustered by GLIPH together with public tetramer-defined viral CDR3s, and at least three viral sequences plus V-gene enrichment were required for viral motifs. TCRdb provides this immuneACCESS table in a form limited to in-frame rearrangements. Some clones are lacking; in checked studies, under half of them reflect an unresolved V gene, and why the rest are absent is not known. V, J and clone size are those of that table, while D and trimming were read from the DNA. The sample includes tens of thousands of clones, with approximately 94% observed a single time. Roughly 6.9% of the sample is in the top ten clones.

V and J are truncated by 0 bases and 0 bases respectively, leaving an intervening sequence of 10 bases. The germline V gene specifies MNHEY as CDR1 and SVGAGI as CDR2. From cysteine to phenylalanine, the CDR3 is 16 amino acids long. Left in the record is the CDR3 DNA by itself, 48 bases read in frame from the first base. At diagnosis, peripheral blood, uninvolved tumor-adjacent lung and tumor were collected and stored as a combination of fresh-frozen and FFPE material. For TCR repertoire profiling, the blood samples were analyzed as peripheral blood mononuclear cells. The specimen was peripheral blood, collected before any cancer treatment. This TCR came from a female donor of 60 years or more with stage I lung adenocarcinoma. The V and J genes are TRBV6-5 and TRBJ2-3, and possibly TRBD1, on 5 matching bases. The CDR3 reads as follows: CASSYSNRPSTDTQYF. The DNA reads TGTGCCAGCAGTTACTCGAACAGGCCTAGCACAGATACGCAGTATTTT.